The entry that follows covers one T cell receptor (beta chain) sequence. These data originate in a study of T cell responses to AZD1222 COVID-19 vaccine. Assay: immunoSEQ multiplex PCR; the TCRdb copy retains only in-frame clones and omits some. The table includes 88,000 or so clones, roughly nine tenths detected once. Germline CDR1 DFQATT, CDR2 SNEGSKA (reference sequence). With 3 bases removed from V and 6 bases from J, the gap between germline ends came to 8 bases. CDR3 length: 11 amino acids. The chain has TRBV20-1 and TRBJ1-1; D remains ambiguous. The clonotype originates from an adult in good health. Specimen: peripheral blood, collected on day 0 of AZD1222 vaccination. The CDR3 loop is CSARSVAEAFF. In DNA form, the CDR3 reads TGCAGTGCTAGGTCGGTCGCTGAAGCTTTCTTT.